The following is a TCR beta chain sequence with its context. This clonotype was counted at least ten times. No antigen is known for it. Within one base of it there is no much larger clone, and no base qualities were kept. cDNA was synthesized by template-switch 5'RACE using a primer with a 10-nucleotide random unique molecular identifier that tagged each TCR transcript. Every sequencing run yielded over 170 million TCR-beta sequences covering 15-18 subjects. The RNeasy kit was used to extract total RNA. The KAPA Real-time Library Amplification kit was used to amplify TCR-beta VDJ regions with primers targeting the TCR constant region and the 5'RACE anchor. A first PCR added sample indexes and Illumina adaptors, and a second PCR then raised library yield. After purification with Ampure beads, the TCR product of roughly 650 bp was size-selected on a 2% E-gel SizeSelection system. Before pooling, library quality was assessed on a Bioanalyzer, concentration was determined with Qubit, and library quantification was performed with the Kapa Library Quantification kit. An Illumina HiSeq 2500 sequenced the libraries paired-end 2 x 150 bp. To increase sequence diversity, about 23-30% phiX was spiked into each library pool. The authors' pipeline ran thus. Quality-filtered reads were processed with the UMI-based MiGEC pipeline, and over 90% of raw TCR sequences were removed by the MiGEC pipeline during error correction. IMGT germline references were used for alignment of VDJ genes, and clonotypes were defined by a unique CDR3 amino acid sequence together with V-J genes. Clonal expansion, Shannon diversity and CDR3 relatedness were evaluated with VDJtools (CalcPairwiseDistances, ClusterSamples), while phylogenetic trees were built in CLCbio workbench. Clones with at least 8 unique UMIs were defined as expanded, with this threshold being based on coefficient-of-variation modelling across technical triplicates. Through fastp at Q25 and MiXCR, TCRdb rebuilt clones from the public reads, retaining in-frame beta chains. Entries are consolidated by CDR3 protein sequence, retaining the most common genes and DNA. The V and J calls come from TCRdb's annotation, not from the publication. This sample has 20,000 or so distinct CDR3 sequences in its table, and roughly 2.6% of those were observed once. The ten most abundant clones make up 5.5% of the sample.

The sample originates from a study of neurological immune-mediated disorders (dated by TCRdb to between 2018 and 2020). Describing the broader study: Of the roughly 34 multiple sclerosis patients, some 30 had relapsing-remitting MS and 3 had secondary progressive MS. The cohort comprised roughly 70 subjects: roughly 15 HAM/TSP patients, 35 or so multiple sclerosis patients and approximately 20 healthy controls. Peripheral blood TCR-beta repertoires from HTLV-I-associated myelopathy (HAM/TSP) patients, multiple sclerosis patients and healthy controls were compared by UMI-based sequencing. The approximately 99 TCR-beta libraries included longitudinal samples, technical triplicates and paired sorted CD4+ and CD8+ T-cell subsets alongside PBMC samples.

On the study overall, not on this receptor specifically: TCR clonal expansion was greatest in HAM/TSP patients and smallest in MS patients, who ranked below even healthy controls. Expanded clones from different subjects shared no identical CDR3 amino acid sequences, which suggests that TCR-beta repertoires were private in all groups. Repertoires from 18 of 34 MS patients were grouped by phylogenetic analysis into a cluster of related CDR3 sequences, suggesting a possible repertoire-level signature. No association of the MS cluster with clinical or MRI features was observed, and the need for larger cohorts was stated by the authors.

The CDR3 runs 18 residues from the cysteine to the phenylalanine. The read is trimmed to its CDR3 DNA, 54 bases read in frame from base 1. For this chain, trimming is 5 bases at the V end and 4 bases at the J end, and the number of junction bases without a gene match is 16. The germline V gene provides CDR1 MGHDK and CDR2 SYGVNS. Unsorted PBMC libraries were generated from 2 million PBMCs stored in RNAlater at -80 °C until RNA extraction. The multiple sclerosis patients were enrolled in a US clinical protocol that evaluated disease progression with magnetic resonance imaging. Peripheral blood underwent Ficoll-Hypaque density gradient centrifugation to isolate PBMCs, which were then cryopreserved in liquid nitrogen.

This TCR was recovered from a young woman with multiple sclerosis. The specimen sequenced was PBMCs. The sequence links TRBV25-1 to TRBJ2-1, with 8 bases aligning to TRBD2. The nucleotide sequence is given as TGTGCCAGCAGTCCCCAGCTGGGGGGGACTAGGGAATACAATGAGCAGTTCTTC. Its protein is CASSPQLGGTREYNEQFF.